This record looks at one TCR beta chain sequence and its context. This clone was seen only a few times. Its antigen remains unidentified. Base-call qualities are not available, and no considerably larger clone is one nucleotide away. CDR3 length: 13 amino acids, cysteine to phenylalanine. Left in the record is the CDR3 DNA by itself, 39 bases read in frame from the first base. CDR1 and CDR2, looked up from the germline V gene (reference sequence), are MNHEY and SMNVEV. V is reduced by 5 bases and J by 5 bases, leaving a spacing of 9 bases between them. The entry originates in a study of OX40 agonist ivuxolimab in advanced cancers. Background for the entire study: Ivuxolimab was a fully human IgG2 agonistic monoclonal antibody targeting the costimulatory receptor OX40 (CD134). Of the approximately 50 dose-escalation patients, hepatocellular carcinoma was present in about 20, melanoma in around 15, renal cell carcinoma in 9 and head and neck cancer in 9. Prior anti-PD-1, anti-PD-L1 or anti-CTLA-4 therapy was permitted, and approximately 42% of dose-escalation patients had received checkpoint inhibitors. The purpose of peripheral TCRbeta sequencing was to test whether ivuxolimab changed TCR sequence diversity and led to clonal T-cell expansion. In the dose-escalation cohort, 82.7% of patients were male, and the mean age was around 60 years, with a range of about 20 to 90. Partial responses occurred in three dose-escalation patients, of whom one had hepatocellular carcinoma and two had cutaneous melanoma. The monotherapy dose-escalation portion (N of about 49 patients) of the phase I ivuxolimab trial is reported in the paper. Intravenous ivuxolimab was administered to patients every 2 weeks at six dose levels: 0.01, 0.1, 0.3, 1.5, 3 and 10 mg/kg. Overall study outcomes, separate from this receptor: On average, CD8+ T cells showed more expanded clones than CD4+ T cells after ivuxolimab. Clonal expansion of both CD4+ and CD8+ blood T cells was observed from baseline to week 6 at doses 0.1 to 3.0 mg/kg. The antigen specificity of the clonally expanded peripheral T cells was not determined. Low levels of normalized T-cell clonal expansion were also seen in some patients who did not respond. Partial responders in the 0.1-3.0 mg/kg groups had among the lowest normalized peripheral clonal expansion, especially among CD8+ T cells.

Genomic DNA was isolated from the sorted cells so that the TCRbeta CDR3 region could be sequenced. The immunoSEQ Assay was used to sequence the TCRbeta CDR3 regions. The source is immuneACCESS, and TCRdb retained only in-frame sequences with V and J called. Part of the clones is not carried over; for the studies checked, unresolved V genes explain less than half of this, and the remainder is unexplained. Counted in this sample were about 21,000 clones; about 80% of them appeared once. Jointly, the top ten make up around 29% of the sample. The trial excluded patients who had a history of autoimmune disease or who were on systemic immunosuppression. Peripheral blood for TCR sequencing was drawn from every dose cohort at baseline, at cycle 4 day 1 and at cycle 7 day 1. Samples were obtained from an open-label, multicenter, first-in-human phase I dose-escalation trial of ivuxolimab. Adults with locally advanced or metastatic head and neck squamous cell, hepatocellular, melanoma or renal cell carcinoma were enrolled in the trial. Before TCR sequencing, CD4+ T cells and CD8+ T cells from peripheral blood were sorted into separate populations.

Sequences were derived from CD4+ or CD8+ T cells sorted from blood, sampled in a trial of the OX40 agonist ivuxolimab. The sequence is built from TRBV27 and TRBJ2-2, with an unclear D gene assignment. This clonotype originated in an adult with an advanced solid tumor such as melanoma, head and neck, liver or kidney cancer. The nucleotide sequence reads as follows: TGTGCCAGCAGTCTGTACAGTACCGGGGAGCTGTTTTTT. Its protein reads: CASSLYSTGELFF.